Presented here are 12 T cell receptor beta chains from one specimen sequenced in a study of T cell repertoires in cytomegalovirus infection. TCRdb itself ran the reads through MiXCR, one entry per CDR3 protein. The sample yields approximately 320,000 distinct CDR3 sequences, 9% to 9.5% seen once. Material for sequencing was PBMCs. The source of these receptors is a human donor in good health (CMV status not recorded). Some clones in this sample may be carry-over from other donors' samples.

This rearrangement joins TRBV12-3 or TRBV12-4 to TRBJ2-3, with D tentatively TRBD1 (6 bases). Trimming stripped 5 bases from V and 6 bases from J, with 12 bases between. This CDR3 has 13 residues. CDR3 sequence (DNA): TGTGCCAGCAGTCCCCAGGGACATGATACGCAGTATTTT. Protein sequence: CASSPQGHDTQYF.

This clonotype was counted ten times or more. The chain couples TRBV7-2 to TRBJ1-4; D is undetermined. V lost 3 bases and J lost 0, with 8 bases in between. Germline CDR1 reads SGHTA; CDR2 reads FQGNSA. CDR3 length: 15 amino acids. CDR3 sequence (DNA): TGTGCCAGCAGCTTTGCGGACGCAACTAATGAAAAACTGTTTTTT. This codes for CASSFADATNEKLFF.

The gene calls are TRBV6-2 or TRBV6-3 and TRBJ2-3; D not resolved. Germline-derived CDR1 and CDR2 are MNHEY and SVGEGT. V dropped 7 bases and J dropped 5 bases, with 7 bases sitting between them. This CDR3 comprises 11 residues. CDR3 nucleotide sequence: TGTGCCAGCACTCTCAAAGATACGCAGTATTTT. Translated: CASTLKDTQYF.

The genes are TRBV10-3 and TRBJ1-2, with TRBD1 as a possible D gene (5 bases). Trimming cost V 9 bases and J 7 bases, with 12 bases left between them. The CDR3 extends over 11 amino acids. CDR1 is ENHRY, CDR2 SYGVKD, per germline. The CDR3 sequence: CAIGTDPGYTF. The CDR3 DNA follows: TGTGCCATTGGGACCGACCCTGGCTACACCTTC.

This clonotype was counted at least ten times. The rearrangement joins TRBV15 to TRBJ2-7; no firm D call. CDR3 length equals 13 residues. CDR1 is LNHNV and CDR2 is YYDKDF in the germline V gene (reference sequence). Trimming left V 3 bases short and J 3 bases short, with 9 bases between. The CDR3 protein is CATSSRQDYEQYF. CDR3 coding DNA: TGTGCCACCAGCAGCCGCCAGGACTACGAGCAGTACTTC. Full variable domain (missing parts from reference TRBV15 and TRBJ2-7): DAMVIQNPRYQVTQFGKPVTLSCSQTLNHNVMYWYQQKSSQAPKLLFHYYDKDFNNEADTPDNFQSRRPNTSFCFLDIRSPGLGDTAMYLCATSSRQDYEQYFGPGTRLTVT.

This clonotype was counted between two and nine times. V is TRBV6-1 and J is TRBJ1-1; no clear D gene. Germline-derived CDR1 and CDR2 are MNHNS and SASEGT. The length of the CDR3 is 13 residues. The germline V and J ends were trimmed by 6 bases and 3 bases, with 11 bases remaining between them. The chain's CDR3 is CASRNGEDTEAFF. The CDR3 DNA reads TGTGCCAGCAGAAATGGGGAGGACACTGAAGCTTTCTTT.

This clonotype has ten or more counts. This chain connects TRBV12-3 or TRBV12-4 to TRBJ2-7, with 9 bases that match TRBD2. The ends lost 3 bases at V and 0 bases at J; junction bases unmatched: 6. The CDR3 has 16 amino acids. DNA for the CDR3: TGTGCCAGCAGTTTGGCGGTAGCGGGGGTCTCCTACGAGCAGTACTTC. Residues: CASSLAVAGVSYEQYF.

The V call is TRBV28, the J call TRBJ2-7, with D unclear. Trimming removed 7 bases from V and 3 bases from J, with 7 bases in between. From germline, CDR1 is MDHEN and CDR2 SYDVKM. This CDR3 is 11 amino acids long. CDR3 in DNA: TGTGCCAGCACCAGCAACTACGAGCAGTACTTC. It codes for CASTSNYEQYF. The full variable domain, with the rest looked up from reference TRBV28 and TRBJ2-7, is DVKVTQSSRYLVKRTGEKVFLECVQDMDHENMFWYRQDPGLGLRLIYFSYDVKMKEKGDIPEGYSVSREKKERFSLILESASTNQTSMYLCASTSNYEQYFGPGTRLTVT.

Many counts were recorded for this clonotype. The CDR3: CASSPDRAPQGTEAFF. DNA of the CDR3: TGTGCCAGCAGCCCTGACAGGGCCCCCCAGGGCACTGAAGCTTTCTTT. The V call is TRBV12-3 or TRBV12-4, the J call TRBJ1-1; 7 positions match TRBD1. With 6 bases clipped from V and 4 bases from J, the junction kept 14 bases outside the gene matches. The CDR3 loop spans 16 amino acids.

This clonotype was seen only a few times. V usage is TRBV28 and J usage is TRBJ1-5; D may be TRBD1 (6 bases). The length of the CDR3 is 15 residues. CDR1 and CDR2 (germline): MDHEN, SYDVKM. V gave up 3 bases and J gave up 6 bases, with 15 bases separating them. The CDR3 loop is CASSLLRRGVQPQHF. CDR3 DNA: TGTGCCAGCAGTTTGCTTCGGAGGGGGGTTCAGCCCCAGCATTTT.

This clonotype has a count of ten or more. CDR3 DNA: TGCGCCAGCAGCCAAGAGGGGGGGGCCAATGAGCAGTTCTTC. Protein sequence: CASSQEGGANEQFF. V usage is TRBV4-3 and J usage is TRBJ2-1, with TRBD2 as a possible D gene (7 bases). The V and J ends lost 0 bases and 6 bases respectively, with 9 bases between them. The CDR3 sequence is 14 residues long. The germline V gene encodes CDR1 LGHNA and CDR2 YSLEER.

This clonotype was picked up many times. For the CDR3, the DNA is TGTGCCAGCACCAGGGGGGGGACAGGGGCCGCCGGCTCTGGAAACACCATATATTTT. This gives the protein CASTRGGTGAAGSGNTIYF. The chain is built from TRBV7-2 and TRBJ1-3; 10 bases are shared with TRBD1. The germline CDR1 and CDR2 sequences are SGHTA and FQGNSA. Trimming took 7 bases from V and 0 from J; bases not matched to a gene: 15. CDR3 length: 19 residues.